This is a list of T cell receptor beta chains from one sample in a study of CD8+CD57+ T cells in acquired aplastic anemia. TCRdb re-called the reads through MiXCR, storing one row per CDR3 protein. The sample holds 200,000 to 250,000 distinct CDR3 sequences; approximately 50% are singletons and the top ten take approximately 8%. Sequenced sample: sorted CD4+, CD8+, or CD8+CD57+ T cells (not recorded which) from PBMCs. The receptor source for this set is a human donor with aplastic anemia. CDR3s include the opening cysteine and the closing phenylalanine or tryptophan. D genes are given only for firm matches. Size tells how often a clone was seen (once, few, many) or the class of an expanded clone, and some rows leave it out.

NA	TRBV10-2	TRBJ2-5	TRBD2	CASRVLAGGRETQYF	TGCGCCAGCAGGGTACTAGCGGGGGGGCGAGAGACCCAGTACTTC
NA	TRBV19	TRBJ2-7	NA	CASSPRSLGSYEQYF	TGTGCCAGCAGCCCCCGTTCCTTAGGAAGCTACGAGCAGTACTTC
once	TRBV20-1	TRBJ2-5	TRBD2	CSSGTSEETQYF	TGCAGTTCCGGGACTAGCGAAGAGACCCAGTACTTC
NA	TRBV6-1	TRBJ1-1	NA	CASSDGGEAFF	TGTGCCAGCTCTGATGGGGGAGAAGCTTTCTTT
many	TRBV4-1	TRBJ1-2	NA	CASSQVRSYGYTF	TGCGCCAGCAGCCAAGTACGGAGCTATGGCTACACCTTC
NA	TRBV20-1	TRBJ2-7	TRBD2	CSASGVAGTYEQYF	TGCAGTGCCTCGGGGGTAGCGGGGACCTACGAGCAGTACTTC
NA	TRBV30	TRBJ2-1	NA	CAWSGGGRGSEQFF	TGTGCCTGGAGTGGAGGGGGGCGGGGTAGTGAGCAGTTCTTC
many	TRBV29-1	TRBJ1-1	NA	CSVDFKNTEAFF	TGCAGCGTTGATTTCAAGAACACTGAAGCTTTCTTT
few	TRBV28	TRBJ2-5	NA	CASSPLGVRGGQETQYF	TGTGCCAGCAGTCCACTGGGAGTCAGGGGCGGACAAGAGACCCAGTACTTC
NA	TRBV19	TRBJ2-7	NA	CASSIDLISEQYF	TGTGCCAGTAGTATAGATCTGATTTCCGAGCAGTACTTC
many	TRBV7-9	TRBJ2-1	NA	CASSLAVNEQFF	TGTGCCAGCAGCTTAGCAGTAAATGAGCAGTTCTTC
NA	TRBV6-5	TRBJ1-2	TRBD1	CASTQDRGRKVGYTF	TGTGCCAGCACCCAGGACAGGGGGCGCAAGGTGGGCTACACCTTC
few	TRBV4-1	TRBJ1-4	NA	CASSQETSGEKLFF	TGCGCCAGCAGCCAAGAGACTTCTGGGGAAAAACTGTTTTTT
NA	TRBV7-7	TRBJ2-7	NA	CASSPSYGGEQYF	TGTGCCAGCAGCCCCAGCTATGGGGGCGAGCAGTACTTC
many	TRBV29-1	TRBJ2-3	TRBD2	CSVEYSGSTDTQYF	TGCAGCGTTGAATATAGCGGGAGCACAGATACGCAGTATTTT
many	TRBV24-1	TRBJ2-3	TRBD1	CATSDWTGPDTQYF	TGTGCCACCAGTGACTGGACAGGGCCAGATACGCAGTATTTT
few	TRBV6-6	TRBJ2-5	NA	CASSNQQEFQETQYF	TGTGCCAGCAGTAATCAACAGGAATTCCAAGAGACCCAGTACTTC
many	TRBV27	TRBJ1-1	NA	CASSNGGTEAFF	TGTGCCAGCAGTAACGGGGGCACTGAAGCTTTCTTT
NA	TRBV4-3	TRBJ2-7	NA	CASSPGDGGTYEQYF	TGCGCCAGCAGCCCAGGGGATGGGGGCACCTACGAGCAGTACTTC
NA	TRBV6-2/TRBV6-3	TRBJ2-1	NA	CASSYSPGSSYNEQFF	TGTGCCAGCAGTTACTCGCCAGGTAGCTCCTACAATGAGCAGTTCTTC